The clone carrying this TCR beta chain is labeled as medium-sized (0.01 to 0.1%). The data are from a study of OX40 agonist ivuxolimab in advanced cancers. The cohort excluded patients with autoimmune disease history or systemic immunosuppression. Profiled with immunoSEQ multiplex PCR; TCRdb holds only in-frame clones, not every one. The profile shows tens of thousands of clones, approximately 80% of them singletons. CDR3 length equals 14 residues. Per germline, CDR1 SGHRS and CDR2 YFSETQ. V lost 4 bases, J lost 0 bases, and 4 bases stayed unmatched. The sequencing here drew on CD4+ or CD8+ T cells sorted from blood, taken in a trial of the OX40 agonist ivuxolimab. The sequence derives from an adult with an advanced solid tumor such as melanoma, head and neck, liver or kidney cancer. The genes are TRBV5-1 and TRBJ2-7, with 7 bases identical to TRBD1. The CDR3 here is CASSTGDTSYEQYF. For the CDR3, the DNA is TGCGCCAGCAGCACAGGGGACACCTCCTACGAGCAGTACTTC.